The present entry profiles one T cell receptor beta chain with its context. This record comes from a study of blood T cell repertoires in COVID-19. Across the study: The study drew acute and convalescent COVID-19 samples from the United States, Italy and Spain.

Clones were read by immunoSEQ multiplex PCR, and TCRdb kept only the in-frame ones, dropping some. The repertoire holds about 180,000 clones, with roughly 83% as singletons. The sequence was collected from a woman aged 35 to 49 with COVID-19, enrolled during active disease. Material: peripheral blood.

DNA for the CDR3: TGTGCCAGCAGTGGACTGTATAGCAATCAGCCCCAGCATTTT. It translates to CASSGLYSNQPQHF. The chain couples TRBV25-1 to TRBJ1-5, with D unclear. The V and J ends lost 4 bases and 0 bases respectively, with 7 bases between them. Germline V gene data show CDR1 as MGHDK and CDR2 as SYGVNS. CDR3 size: 14 residues. The whole variable domain, remainder taken from reference TRBV25-1 and TRBJ1-5, is EADIYQTPRYLVIGTGKKITLECSQTMGHDKMYWYQQDPGMELHLIHYSYGVNSTEKGDLSSESTVSRIRTEHFPLTLESARPSHTSQYLCASSGLYSNQPQHFGDGTRLSIL.